The T cell receptor (beta chain) described here comes from a study of blood T cell repertoires in COVID-19. CDR3 size: 16 residues. Profiled with immunoSEQ multiplex PCR; TCRdb holds only in-frame clones, not every one. Altogether roughly 290,000 clones are present, roughly 85% being singletons, with the ten largest covering around 2.1%. V gene TRBV21-1 combines with J gene TRBJ1-1. TRBV21-1 corresponds to a pseudogene. The TCR originated in a man aged 25 to 40 who had recovered from COVID-19. Source material: PBMCs or T cells enriched from blood (not recorded which). The CDR3 nucleotides read TGTGCCAGCAGCAAGCGAACCTTCAAGGAGGGCACTGAAGCTTTCTTT. Its translation: CASSKRTFKEGTEAFF.